These 17 T cell receptor beta chains share one sample of origin, sequenced in a study of blood T cell repertoires in COVID-19. Repertoires were generated with immunoSEQ multiplex PCR, while TCRdb's copy carries only in-frame clones and drops some. The sample contains under 150,000 clones, 88% of which appear only once. Input material: peripheral blood. These receptors all stem from a human donor in a cohort sampled during active COVID-19.

The J gene is TRBJ2-3, the V gene TRBV3-1 (or the pseudogene TRBV3-2), with 11 bases aligning to TRBD2. The CDR3 totals 15 residues. The V segment lost 4 bases and the J segment 4 bases; nucleotides outside the gene matches: 4. Germline values: CDR1 LGHDT, CDR2 YNNKEL (reference sequence). The CDR3 here is CASSLAGGPADTQYF. As DNA, the CDR3 is TGTGCCAGCAGCCTAGCGGGGGGGCCCGCAGATACGCAGTATTTT.

This clone is a singleton in its sample. The rearrangement joins TRBV5-8 to TRBJ1-2; D possibly corresponds to TRBD1 (5 bases). The germline gives CDR1 SGHTS, CDR2 YDEGEE. The CDR3 runs to 15 residues. The V gene lost 2 bases and the J gene lost 8 bases, with 19 bases spanning the gap. CDR3 sequence (DNA): TGTGCCAGCAGCTTTGAAGGACGGACAACCTGGGGCTACACCTTC. Amino acid sequence: CASSFEGRTTWGYTF.

The genes are TRBV7-2 and TRBJ2-1, with D uncertain. The CDR3 covers 15 residues. The germline gives CDR1 SGHTA, CDR2 FQGNSA. Trimming took 1 base from V and 5 from J, leaving 12 bases between them. The CDR3 sequence is CASSLGWAANNEQFF. CDR3 DNA: TGTGCCAGCAGCTTAGGATGGGCAGCCAACAATGAGCAGTTCTTC.

Only a few counts were recorded for this clone. This chain links TRBV18 with TRBJ1-1; 9 nucleotides line up with TRBD1. CDR3 length equals 13 residues. The V gene end was trimmed by 2 bases and the J gene end by 7 bases; junction bases not matched to a gene: 2. Germline CDR1 is KGHSH and CDR2 is LQKENI. CDR3: CASSPRGQGEAFF. CDR3 nucleotides: TGTGCCAGCTCACCAAGGGGACAGGGTGAAGCTTTCTTT.

A note on this clone: In the same sample, other DNA sequences code for this CDR3. V gene TRBV6-5 combines with J gene TRBJ1-6; 9 positions agree with TRBD1. The V gene's germline CDR1 is MNHEY and CDR2 SVGAGI. After removal of 6 bases from V and 7 bases from J, the junction contained 4 bases not matched to a gene. This CDR3 has 14 amino acids. CDR3 DNA sequence: TGTGCCAGCAGGGGACAGGGCGGCAATTCACCCCTCCACTTT. Amino acids: CASRGQGGNSPLHF.

V is TRBV4-1 and J is TRBJ2-3, with a tentative D call TRBD2 (6 bases). The ends were cut back, 4 bases at V and 1 base at J, with 12 bases in the middle. Looked up from germline, CDR1 is MGHRA and CDR2 is YSYEKL. This CDR3 has 15 residues. The CDR3 coding sequence is TGCGCCAGCAGCCCTACGGGACTCGGCACAGATACGCAGTATTTT. This sequence encodes CASSPTGLGTDTQYF.

V usage is TRBV11-2 and J usage is TRBJ2-7, with 7 bases identical to TRBD1. CDR3 length: 14 residues. Germline assignment: CDR1 SGHAT and CDR2 FQNNGV. J gave up 5 bases and V 3 bases, and 7 bases lay outside the gene matches. The CDR3 sequence: CASSFLTGKNEQYF. CDR3 nucleotide sequence: TGTGCCAGCAGCTTTCTGACAGGGAAGAACGAGCAGTACTTC.

V gene TRBV7-9 combines with J gene TRBJ2-2; TRBD1 matches 7 bases. This CDR3 comprises 14 residues. After removal of 1 base from V and 7 bases from J, the junction contained 3 bases not matched to a gene. The germline V gene has CDR1 SEHNR and CDR2 FQNEAQ (reference sequence). Written as DNA, the CDR3 is TGTGCCAGCAGCTTAGACCGACAGGGCGGGGAGCTGTTTTTT. This sequence encodes CASSLDRQGGELFF.

Written as DNA, the CDR3 is TGTGCCAGCAGCTTGACATCGAGCACAGATACGCAGTATTTT. It is translated as CASSLTSSTDTQYF. V is TRBV6-4 and J is TRBJ2-3; no reliable D call. The CDR3 runs 14 residues. The germline V gene encodes CDR1 MRHNA and CDR2 SNTAGT. Trimming shortened V by 6 bases and J by 0 bases, and 10 bases separated the two germline ends.

V usage is TRBV18 and J usage is TRBJ2-5, with 11 bases fitting TRBD1. Looked up from germline, CDR1 is KGHSH and CDR2 is LQKENI. Losses at the gene ends were 7 bases for V and 2 bases for J; bases not matched to a gene: 6. The CDR3 is 15 residues long. In DNA, the CDR3 is TGTGCCAGCTTCCCCGGGACAGGGGGTCAAGAGACCCAGTACTTC. Residues: CASFPGTGGQETQYF. The variable domain in full, completed from reference TRBV18 and TRBJ2-5, reads NAGVMQNPRHLVRRRGQEARLRCSPMKGHSHVYWYRQLPEEGLKFMVYLQKENIIDESGMPKERFSAEFPKEGPSILRIQQVVRGDSAAYFCASFPGTGGQETQYFGPGTRLLVL.

The V and J genes are TRBV30 and TRBJ2-5; no clear D gene. V shed 7 bases and J shed 0 bases, with 12 bases lying between them. Germline V CDR1 and CDR2: GTSNPN, SVGIG (reference sequence). This CDR3 has 13 residues. CDR3 sequence: CASLSQNQETQYF. Here the CDR3 DNA reads TGTGCCTCCCTGTCCCAGAACCAAGAGACCCAGTACTTC.

This clone was seen only once. The CDR3: CASSEPQGNTEAFF. In DNA form, the CDR3 reads TGTGCCAGCAGTGAACCTCAGGGGAACACTGAAGCTTTCTTT. This chain connects TRBV6-1 to TRBJ1-1; perhaps TRBD1 as D (5 bases). CDR3 length: 14 amino acids. Germline V gene sequence: CDR1 MNHNS, CDR2 SASEGT. The V end was cut by 2 bases, the J end by 1 base, with 8 bases between.

This chain joins TRBV7-3 and TRBJ2-2, with D possibly matching TRBD1 (5 bases). Trimming pared 4 bases from V and 5 bases from J, leaving 14 bases between. From germline, CDR1 is SGHTA and CDR2 FQGTGA. This CDR3 has 15 residues. The CDR3 here is CASSSPPGRTGELFF. The CDR3 region has the DNA TGTGCCAGCAGCTCCCCGCCAGGGCGGACCGGGGAGCTGTTTTTT.

The chain combines TRBV7-3 with TRBJ1-2; D possibly corresponds to TRBD1 (6 bases). The CDR3 is made up of 20 amino acids. V was trimmed by 0 bases and J by 4 bases, leaving 27 bases between them. Germline lookup yields CDR1 SGHTA and CDR2 FQGTGA. The CDR3 reads CASSLTCTTGSNPLFYGYTF. The CDR3 DNA reads as TGTGCCAGCAGCTTAACCTGCACGACAGGATCTAACCCTCTATTCTATGGCTACACCTTC.

The chain couples TRBV24-1 to TRBJ1-5; 8 bases are a match to TRBD1. Germline trimming cut 3 bases from V and 5 bases from J; bases unmatched to any gene: 5. The CDR3 totals 15 residues. CDR1 is KGHDR, CDR2 SFDVKD, per germline. CDR3 loop: CATSDTGDRYQPQHF. CDR3 DNA sequence: TGTGCCACCAGTGATACCGGGGACAGGTATCAGCCCCAGCATTTT.

The V gene is TRBV4-1, the J gene TRBJ2-3, with D possibly being TRBD2 (5 bases). V was cut by 4 bases and J by 1 base, with 12 bases left in between. This CDR3 contains 15 residues. CDR1 is MGHRA and CDR2 is YSYEKL in the germline V gene. CDR3: CASSLVGVRTDTQYF. The DNA for the CDR3 is TGCGCCAGCAGCCTAGTCGGGGTCCGCACAGATACGCAGTATTTT.

The V gene is TRBV4-3, the J gene TRBJ2-7; 9 nucleotides match TRBD2. Germline V lookup: CDR1 LGHNA, CDR2 YSLEER. The CDR3 totals 18 residues. The V segment lost 0 bases and the J segment 0 bases; nucleotides outside the gene matches: 9. The CDR3 DNA sequence: TGCGCCAGCAGCCAAGAATGGTTTAGCGGGGGCCTCTCCTACGAGCAGTACTTC. Encoded protein: CASSQEWFSGGLSYEQYF.